A single sample gave rise to the 25 T cell receptor beta chains below, sequenced in a study of blood T cell repertoires in COVID-19. Profiling relied on immunoSEQ multiplex PCR, and the TCRdb table lists in-frame clones only, not all of them. The data contain 95,000 to 150,000 clones, less than 90% of them seen just once; the ten biggest clones take up approximately 10%. The sequenced sample consisted of peripheral blood. These receptors originate from a man older than 75 with acute or convalescent COVID-19.

The J gene is TRBJ1-1, the V gene TRBV30; a weak D match, TRBD1 (6 bases). The CDR3 covers 13 residues. The V and J ends lost 4 bases and 4 bases respectively, with 13 bases between them. CDR1 GTSNPN and CDR2 SVGIG come from the germline V gene (reference sequence). The CDR3 region has the DNA TGTGCCTGGACAGGACAGTCGGTCACTGAAGCTTTCTTT. Encoded protein: CAWTGQSVTEAFF.

This rearrangement joins TRBV7-9 to TRBJ1-2; TRBD1 agrees at 10 bases. CDR1 is SEHNR and CDR2 is FQNEAQ in the germline V gene (reference sequence). This CDR3 contains 14 residues. Germline trimming cut 6 bases from V and 6 bases from J; bases unmatched to any gene: 7. DNA for the CDR3: TGTGCCAGCAGTTCCGGGACAGGGGTCAATGGCTACACCTTC. Amino acids: CASSSGTGVNGYTF.

This rearrangement joins TRBV4-2 to TRBJ1-1, with a weak D call TRBD1 (6 bases). Germline lookup yields CDR1 LGHNA and CDR2 YNFKEQ. V gave up 3 bases and J gave up 3 bases, with 14 bases separating them. The CDR3 has 15 amino acids. CDR3 amino acids: CASSHRSRGDTEAFF. The CDR3 DNA follows: TGTGCCAGCAGCCATAGGAGCAGGGGCGACACTGAAGCTTTCTTT.

This rearrangement joins TRBV28 to TRBJ2-5, with D possibly matching TRBD1 (6 bases). Germline CDR1 is MDHEN and CDR2 is SYDVKM. V was cut by 2 bases and J by 3 bases, with 13 bases left in between. The CDR3 has 15 amino acids. The CDR3 is CASSLHRAGEETQYF. The DNA of the CDR3 is TGTGCCAGCAGTTTACACAGGGCTGGGGAAGAGACCCAGTACTTC.

The genes are TRBV4-3 and TRBJ2-1; 10 bases fit TRBD1. CDR1 and CDR2 from the germline V gene are LGHNA and YSLEER. The CDR3 length is 15 residues. Trimming cost V 1 base and J 4 bases; bases outside gene matches: 1. The CDR3 is CASSQGQGAYNEQFF. In DNA form, the CDR3 reads TGCGCCAGCAGCCAAGGACAGGGGGCGTACAATGAGCAGTTCTTC.

The chain recombines TRBV7-3 with TRBJ1-1; D might be TRBD1 (5 bases). The V end lost 1 base, the J end lost 5 bases, and 14 bases lay between the germline ends. The CDR3 is made up of 15 amino acids. Germline values: CDR1 SGHTA, CDR2 FQGTGA. This chain's CDR3 is CASSLKVGGRTEAFF. DNA for the CDR3: TGTGCCAGCAGCTTAAAGGTCGGGGGTCGAACTGAAGCTTTCTTT.

This chain uses TRBV28 with TRBJ2-5; D remains ambiguous. The V gene lost 6 bases and the J gene lost 5 bases, with 7 bases spanning the gap. Germline lookup yields CDR1 MDHEN and CDR2 SYDVKM. This CDR3 has 11 amino acids. As DNA, the CDR3 is TGTGCCAGCAGATCCTCCGAGACCCAGTACTTC. It is translated as CASRSSETQYF.

In its sample, this clone was seen once. V is TRBV5-1 and J is TRBJ2-1; 10 bases align to TRBD2. CDR3 length: 16 residues. The trim removed 6 bases at V and 8 bases at J, leaving 14 bases unmatched. Germline CDR1 is SGHRS and CDR2 is YFSETQ. CDR3 sequence reads: CASNPSPSGGSDEQFF. The DNA for the CDR3 is TGCGCCAGCAATCCCTCTCCTAGCGGGGGTAGCGATGAGCAGTTCTTC.

The V gene is TRBV19, the J gene TRBJ2-5; 8 positions match TRBD2. CDR3 length: 16 amino acids. V dropped 3 bases and J dropped 4; count of bases not matched to a gene: 10. The V gene's germline CDR1 is LNHDA and CDR2 SQIVND (reference sequence). CDR3 DNA: TGTGCCAGTAGTATCGGTATGACGGGGGGGCCAGAGACCCAGTACTTC. Translating it yields CASSIGMTGGPETQYF. Supplemented by reference TRBV19 and TRBJ2-5, the full variable domain reads DGGITQSPKYLFRKEGQNVTLSCEQNLNHDAMYWYRQDPGQGLRLIYYSQIVNDFQKGDIAEGYSVSREKKESFPLTVTSAQKNPTAFYLCASSIGMTGGPETQYFGPGTRLLVL.

This chain joins TRBV11-2 and TRBJ1-1; no clear D. Germline loops: CDR1 SGHAT, CDR2 FQNNGV. The V end lost 1 base, the J end lost 8 bases, and 8 bases lay between the germline ends. This CDR3 spans 12 amino acids. The CDR3 protein is CASSLVSGEAFF. The CDR3 DNA is TGTGCCAGCAGCTTAGTAAGCGGGGAAGCTTTCTTT.

CDR3 loop: CASSEYGLAGENEQFF. CDR3 in DNA: TGTGCCAGCAGTGAATACGGACTAGCGGGAGAGAATGAGCAGTTCTTC. The chain carries TRBV6-1 and TRBJ2-1; TRBD2 matches 13 bases. The trim removed 2 bases at V and 7 bases at J, leaving 5 bases unmatched. Germline V gene data show CDR1 as MNHNS and CDR2 as SASEGT. The CDR3 has 16 amino acids.

The CDR3 region is CASRTGMNYGYTF. The CDR3 nucleotides read TGTGCCTCCCGGACAGGGATGAACTATGGCTACACCTTC. This sequence joins TRBV2 and TRBJ1-2, with 8 bases matching TRBD1. The junction had 7 bases not matched to a gene; V was cut back by 11 bases and J by 2 bases. CDR1 is SNHLY, CDR2 FYNNEI, per germline. The CDR3 consists of 13 residues.

In DNA form, the CDR3 reads TGTGCCAGCAGCTTGGTCTACCTAAGCACAGATACGCAGTATTTT. Protein: CASSLVYLSTDTQYF. The rearrangement uses TRBV5-6 and TRBJ2-3; D not resolved. CDR3 length: 15 residues. CDR1 and CDR2 from the germline V gene are SGHDT and YYEEEE. V was shortened by 0 bases and J by 0 bases, with 8 bases between the two germline ends. Using reference TRBV5-6 and TRBJ2-3 for the parts outside the CDR3, the full variable domain is DAGVTQSPTHLIKTRGQQVTLRCSPKSGHDTVSWYQQALGQGPQFIFQYYEEEERQRGNFPDRFSGHQFPNYSSELNVNALLLGDSALYLCASSLVYLSTDTQYFGPGTRLTVL.

This clone was counted a single time. This chain links TRBV6-1 with TRBJ1-2, with a possible D match to TRBD1 (5 bases). This CDR3 is built from 13 residues. CDR1 and CDR2 (germline): MNHNS, SASEGT. Trimming cost V 2 bases and J 7 bases, with 11 bases left between them. The CDR3 nucleotides are TGTGCCAGCAGTGAACAGGGTCATCTTGGCTACACCTTC. Translated, it gives CASSEQGHLGYTF.

The chain has TRBV7-8 and TRBJ2-3; the D is unclear. V lost 5 bases and J lost 5, with 8 bases in between. Germline V gene sequence: CDR1 SGHVS, CDR2 FQNEAQ. The CDR3 has 12 residues. CDR3 DNA sequence: TGTGCCAGCAGCCTTTTAATAGATACGCAGTATTTT. This encodes CASSLLIDTQYF. Using reference TRBV7-8 and TRBJ2-3 for the parts outside the CDR3, the full variable domain is GAGVSQSPRYKVAKRGQDVALRCDPISGHVSLFWYQQALGQGPEFLTYFQNEAQLDKSGLPSDRFFAERPEGSVSTLKIQRTQQEDSAVYLCASSLLIDTQYFGPGTRLTVL.

The V call is TRBV6-2 or TRBV6-3, the J call TRBJ1-4, with a weak D call TRBD1 (6 bases). This CDR3 is built from 14 residues. CDR1 and CDR2 (germline): MNHEY, SVGEGT. V dropped 4 bases and J dropped 3 bases, with 9 bases sitting between them. CDR3 coding DNA: TGTGCCAGCAGTTCCTGGACAGCTAATGAAAAACTGTTTTTT. Residues: CASSSWTANEKLFF.

V is TRBV25-1 and J is TRBJ1-4, with 9 bases fitting TRBD1. There are 14 residues in the CDR3. The J segment lost 5 bases and the V segment lost 9 bases, leaving 7 bases of the junction unmatched. Germline values: CDR1 MGHDK, CDR2 SYGVNS. The DNA of the CDR3 is TGTGCCAGTAAAAGACAGGGGGGAAATGAAAAACTGTTTTTT. It is translated as CASKRQGGNEKLFF. Filled out from reference TRBV25-1 and TRBJ1-4, the complete variable domain reads EADIYQTPRYLVIGTGKKITLECSQTMGHDKMYWYQQDPGMELHLIHYSYGVNSTEKGDLSSESTVSRIRTEHFPLTLESARPSHTSQYLCASKRQGGNEKLFFGSGTQLSVL.

V usage is TRBV4-2 and J usage is TRBJ2-7; the match to TRBD2 covers 11 bases. Per germline, CDR1 LGHNA and CDR2 YNFKEQ. With V trimmed by 4 bases and J by 7 bases, 9 bases remained unmatched. CDR3 length: 15 amino acids. Here the CDR3 DNA reads TGTGCCAGCAGCCCCACTAGCGGGGGCCCCCGGGAGCAGTACTTC. Its protein is CASSPTSGGPREQYF.

The chain has TRBV18 and TRBJ1-3; D remains unclear. Between the trimmed V and J ends, which lost 4 bases and 0 bases, there was a span of 13 bases. The CDR3 runs 16 residues. Germline lookup yields CDR1 KGHSH and CDR2 LQKENI. The CDR3 bases are TGTGCCAGCTCACGCGGTTTTGGGAGCTCTGGAAACACCATATATTTT. Amino acids: CASSRGFGSSGNTIYF.

V gene TRBV27 combines with J gene TRBJ2-7, with TRBD2 matching over 8 bases. The trim removed 7 bases at V and 3 bases at J, leaving 14 bases unmatched. This CDR3 contains 16 residues. Germline V lookup: CDR1 MNHEY, CDR2 SMNVEV (reference sequence). The CDR3 bases are TGTGCCAGCACCCCTAGGGTAGCGGGGCAGATCTACGAGCAGTACTTC. Encoded protein: CASTPRVAGQIYEQYF.

A few counts support this clone. The rearrangement links TRBV3-1 (or the pseudogene TRBV3-2) to TRBJ2-3; D not certain. Looked up from germline, CDR1 is LGHDT and CDR2 is YNNKEL (reference sequence). This CDR3 region has 15 residues. V was clipped by 4 bases and J by 3 bases, with 14 bases between them. CDR3 residues: CASSPDPGWTDTQYF. CDR3 DNA sequence: TGTGCCAGCAGCCCCGACCCGGGTTGGACAGATACGCAGTATTTT.

V usage is TRBV5-1 and J usage is TRBJ2-7, with TRBD1 matching 8 bases. Unmatched junction bases numbered 10, after V lost 3 bases and J lost 5 bases. The CDR3 is 15 amino acids. Germline V gene sequence: CDR1 SGHRS, CDR2 YFSETQ. The DNA of the CDR3 is TGCGCCAGCAGCTCCAGGGGGCAGATTGTGGACGAGCAGTACTTC. It yields the protein CASSSRGQIVDEQYF.

The V and J genes are TRBV3-1 (or the pseudogene TRBV3-2) and TRBJ2-1, with 16 bases that match TRBD2. Germline loops: CDR1 LGHDT, CDR2 YNNKEL (reference sequence). This CDR3 is 19 amino acids long. J was trimmed by 4 bases and V by 2 bases; bases with no gene match: 8. The CDR3 loop reads CASSQSPGLAGGRYNEQFF. The CDR3 region has the DNA TGTGCCAGCAGCCAATCCCCGGGACTAGCGGGGGGGCGTTACAATGAGCAGTTCTTC.

The chain uses TRBV9 and TRBJ1-4, with 12 bases fitting TRBD1. Losses at the gene ends were 3 bases for V and 7 bases for J; bases not matched to a gene: 4. This CDR3 contains 15 residues. The germline CDR1 and CDR2 sequences are SGDLS and YYNGEE. CDR3 DNA sequence: TGTGCCAGCAGCGCGCTGGGACAGGGGGCTGAAAAACTGTTTTTT. It encodes CASSALGQGAEKLFF.

V and J are TRBV2 and TRBJ1-3, with a tentative D call TRBD1 (5 bases). Germline V gene sequence: CDR1 SNHLY, CDR2 FYNNEI. This CDR3 region has 14 residues. V was clipped by 3 bases and J by 4 bases, with 10 bases between them. This chain's CDR3 is CASSDAGSGNTIYF. Written as DNA, the CDR3 is TGTGCCAGCAGTGACGCAGGGTCAGGAAACACCATATATTTT. Looking up the rest from reference TRBV2 and TRBJ1-3 gives the full variable domain: EPEVTQTPSHQVTQMGQEVILRCVPISNHLYFYWYRQILGQKVEFLVSFYNNEISEKSEIFDDQFSVERPDGSNFTLKIRSTKLEDSAMYFCASSDAGSGNTIYFGEGSWLTVV.